Listed below are T cell receptor beta chains from one sample, sequenced in a study of cytomegalovirus exposure and HLA in healthy donors. Generated by immunoSEQ multiplex PCR, the TCRdb table keeps only in-frame clones and is missing some. The profile covers some 120,000 clones, with 15% to 20% appearing a single time and 2.9% taken by the ten largest. The sequenced sample consisted of PBMCs. The source of these receptors is a female donor in good health and CMV-seropositive. Each CDR3 is given with its conserved first and last residue. The D gene is left open where the match is weak. Size is omitted from some rows. Given values are once, few, many or a class for expanded clones.

clone_size: few
j_call: TRBJ2-3
v_call: TRBV28
d_call: TRBD1
cdr3_nt: TGTGCCAGCAGTTTATATACAGGGGGGTGGACAGATACGCAGTATTTT
cdr3_aa: CASSLYTGGWTDTQYF

clone_size: few
j_call: TRBJ1-6
v_call: TRBV15
d_call: .
cdr3_nt: TGTGCCACCAGCAGCCAGGACAGTTTAAATTCACCCCTCCACTTT
cdr3_aa: CATSSQDSLNSPLHF

clone_size: .
j_call: TRBJ1-6
v_call: TRBV6-5
d_call: .
cdr3_nt: TGTGCCAGCAGTTTCAGGGGAGTAGAATCACCCCTCCACTTT
cdr3_aa: CASSFRGVESPLHF

clone_size: .
j_call: TRBJ1-4
v_call: TRBV19
d_call: .
cdr3_nt: TGTGCCAGTAGTGCCAGGGTCTCAACTAATGAAAAACTGTTTTTT
cdr3_aa: CASSARVSTNEKLFF

clone_size: few
j_call: TRBJ2-1
v_call: TRBV5-1
d_call: .
cdr3_nt: TGCGCCAGCAGCACTGGTGTCTACAATGAGCAGTTCTTC
cdr3_aa: CASSTGVYNEQFF

clone_size: few
j_call: TRBJ1-5
v_call: TRBV2
d_call: TRBD1
cdr3_nt: TGTGCCAGCAGATACTACGGGACAGGGGGTCAGCCCCAGCATTTT
cdr3_aa: CASRYYGTGGQPQHF

clone_size: few
j_call: TRBJ1-1
v_call: TRBV5-6
d_call: .
cdr3_nt: TGTGCCAGCAGCTACCTGACAGGGAACACTGAAGCTTTCTTT
cdr3_aa: CASSYLTGNTEAFF

clone_size: .
j_call: TRBJ1-6
v_call: TRBV6-1
d_call: .
cdr3_nt: TGTGCCAGCAGTGACACTCGGGTCGCCCTCCACTTT
cdr3_aa: CASSDTRVALHF

clone_size: once
j_call: TRBJ1-5
v_call: TRBV5-6
d_call: .
cdr3_nt: TGTGCCAGCACCCCCAGTTCAGGGAATAATCAGCCCCAGCATTTT
cdr3_aa: CASTPSSGNNQPQHF

clone_size: few
j_call: TRBJ1-5
v_call: TRBV30
d_call: .
cdr3_nt: TGTGCCTGGAGTGTAGGTGGGCACGGCAATCAGCCCCAGCATTTT
cdr3_aa: CAWSVGGHGNQPQHF

clone_size: few
j_call: TRBJ2-4
v_call: TRBV6-4
d_call: TRBD2
cdr3_nt: TGTGCCAGCAGCTTCGTCCGTGAGCGGGGGGCAAACATTCAGTACTTC
cdr3_aa: CASSFVRERGANIQYF

clone_size: .
j_call: TRBJ1-2
v_call: TRBV13
d_call: .
cdr3_nt: TGTGCCAGCAGCTCAGCGAACAGGGTTAAATTCTATGGCTACACCTTC
cdr3_aa: CASSSANRVKFYGYTF

clone_size: .
j_call: TRBJ1-2
v_call: TRBV7-9
d_call: TRBD1
cdr3_nt: TGTGCCAGCAGCTTAATTGGGGACAGATATGGCTACACCTTC
cdr3_aa: CASSLIGDRYGYTF

clone_size: few
j_call: TRBJ1-1
v_call: TRBV11-3
d_call: .
cdr3_nt: TGTGCCAGCAGCTTAGGAGGCGAGGGGCGGGGGGGCACTGAAGCTTTCTTT
cdr3_aa: CASSLGGEGRGGTEAFF

clone_size: few
j_call: TRBJ1-5
v_call: TRBV27
d_call: .
cdr3_nt: TGTGCCAGCACCCCCCTGGGGGCAGGGAATAGCAATCAGCCCCAGCATTTT
cdr3_aa: CASTPLGAGNSNQPQHF

clone_size: .
j_call: TRBJ2-5
v_call: TRBV29-1
d_call: .
cdr3_nt: TGCAGCGTTGAAGGCAGGGAAAAAGAGACCCAGTACTTC
cdr3_aa: CSVEGREKETQYF